This TCR beta chain was recorded in a study of radiotherapy plus CTLA-4 blockade in lung cancer. This CDR3 is built from 15 residues. The germline CDR1 and CDR2 sequences are MNHEY and SVGAGI. V was clipped by 0 bases and J by 2 bases; unmatched bases: 2. Generated by immunoSEQ multiplex PCR, the TCRdb table keeps only in-frame clones and is missing some. The sample includes 43,000 or so clones, approximately 70% of them seen just once. This chain uses TRBV6-5 with TRBJ2-5, with 8 bases fitting TRBD1. The sample here was peripheral blood, taken from a patient treated with radiotherapy plus ipilimumab. The sequence was collected from a human donor with non-small cell lung cancer who had a complete response to radiotherapy plus ipilimumab. This chain's CDR3 is CASSYSWTGQETQYF. In DNA form, the CDR3 reads TGTGCCAGCAGTTACTCGTGGACAGGGCAAGAGACCCAGTACTTC.